This is a list of T cell receptor beta chains from one sample in a study of blood T cell repertoires in COVID-19. The table came from immunoSEQ multiplex PCR; TCRdb's copy has only in-frame clones and leaves some out. The repertoire includes approximately 300,000 clones, about 90% of them detected once, and about 11% sits in the top ten. Sequenced input: peripheral blood. The receptor source for this set is a woman in her twenties or thirties with COVID-19, enrolled during active disease. CDR3s include the opening cysteine and the closing phenylalanine or tryptophan. The order of the fields is clone size, J gene, D gene, V gene, CDR3 DNA, CDR3 protein. The D gene is left open where the match is weak. Expanded clones get a size class; other rows say once, few or many, or leave the size out.

- | TRBJ2-7 | TRBD2 | TRBV4-1 | TGCGCCAGCAGCCTCACTCCTAGCGGGGCCGTGGACGAGCAGTACTTC | CASSLTPSGAVDEQYF
- | TRBJ2-7 | - | TRBV30 | TGTGGCGGGACCCGGGGGAACTACGAGCAGTACTTC | CGGTRGNYEQYF
- | TRBJ2-6 | - | TRBV3-1/TRBV3-2 | TGTGCCAGCAGCCCCTTCTCGCCGACAGTCACCTCCCCTGGGGCCAACGTCCTGACTTTC | CASSPFSPTVTSPGANVLTF
- | TRBJ2-7 | - | TRBV19 | TGTGCCAGTAGTATGCGAGCGCCGTTGGAGCAGTACTTC | CASSMRAPLEQYF
- | TRBJ2-2 | TRBD1 | TRBV2 | TGTGCCAGCAGTGTAGGGACAGAGTACACCGGGGAGCTGTTTTTT | CASSVGTEYTGELFF
- | TRBJ2-7 | - | TRBV7-9 | TGTGCCAGCAGCTTATCCCCAGGGGCCTACGAGCAGTACTTC | CASSLSPGAYEQYF
- | TRBJ2-1 | TRBD2 | TRBV5-1 | TGCGCCAGCAGCTTGCCCAGCGGGAGGGCTAGGAGTAATGAGCAGTTCTTC | CASSLPSGRARSNEQFF
- | TRBJ2-1 | TRBD1 | TRBV29-1 | TGCAGCGTTGACGTGGTACAGGGGAGCTTCTTC | CSVDVVQGSFF
- | TRBJ1-2 | TRBD1 | TRBV30 | TGTGCCCTCGCGCAGGGGGAAGATGGCTACACCTTC | CALAQGEDGYTF
- | TRBJ2-7 | TRBD1 | TRBV7-9 | TGTGCCAGCAGAGGGGGCAAGAGCTCCTACGAGCAGTACTTC | CASRGGKSSYEQYF
- | TRBJ2-7 | - | TRBV28 | TGTGCCAGCAGTTTATTGCAGGGATCAATCTCCTACGAGCAGTACTTC | CASSLLQGSISYEQYF
- | TRBJ1-1 | - | TRBV2 | TGTGCCAGCAGCTTCAGAAACACTGAAGCTTTCTTT | CASSFRNTEAFF
- | TRBJ2-7 | TRBD1 | TRBV18 | TGTGCCAGCTCGCCGGGACAGGGGCCCTACGAGCAGTACTTC | CASSPGQGPYEQYF
- | TRBJ2-7 | TRBD1 | TRBV7-2 | TGTGCCAGCAGCTCTAAGACAGGGGGTATCCAGTACGAGCAGTACTTC | CASSSKTGGIQYEQYF
- | TRBJ2-7 | TRBD2 | TRBV7-3 | TGTGCCAGCAGCTTGGTAGCGGGAGCTTACGAGCAGTACTTC | CASSLVAGAYEQYF
- | TRBJ2-1 | - | TRBV3-1/TRBV3-2 | TGTGCCAGCAGGCGGGATCCTCTCTACAATGAGCAGTTCTTC | CASRRDPLYNEQFF
few | TRBJ1-2 | - | TRBV3-1/TRBV3-2 | TGTGCCAGCAGCCAGAGGGGGTATGGCTACACCTTC | CASSQRGYGYTF
- | TRBJ1-2 | TRBD1 | TRBV6-4 | TGTGCCAGCAGTCCCGGACAGGATCTACCTGGCTACACCTTC | CASSPGQDLPGYTF
- | TRBJ1-4 | - | TRBV7-2 | TGTGCCAGCAGCCAAGCGTGGACTAATGAAAAACTGTTTTTT | CASSQAWTNEKLFF
once | TRBJ1-1 | - | TRBV28 | TGTGCCAGCAGTTCCTCGGGAACTGAAGCTTTCTTT | CASSSSGTEAFF
- | TRBJ1-1 | - | TRBV3-1/TRBV3-2 | TGTGCCAGCAGTCTACAGGGAAACACTGAAGCTTTCTTT | CASSLQGNTEAFF
- | TRBJ2-7 | TRBD2 | TRBV4-3 | TGCGCCAGCAGCCCTGGACTAGCGTTCTACGAGCAGTACTTC | CASSPGLAFYEQYF
- | TRBJ2-1 | - | TRBV19 | TGTGCCAGTAGGAAGAACTACCGATCGGATGAGCAGTTCTTC | CASRKNYRSDEQFF
- | TRBJ2-7 | - | TRBV11-2 | TGTGCCAGCAGCTTAGATATTTTCGCCTACGAGCAGTACTTC | CASSLDIFAYEQYF
- | TRBJ2-3 | - | TRBV11-2 | TGTGCCAGCAGACTTACCTCTAGTGCAGATACGCAGTATTTT | CASRLTSSADTQYF
- | TRBJ2-7 | TRBD2 | TRBV19 | TGTGCCAGTAGACGACTAGCGGGAGGGACCGAGCAGTACTTC | CASRRLAGGTEQYF